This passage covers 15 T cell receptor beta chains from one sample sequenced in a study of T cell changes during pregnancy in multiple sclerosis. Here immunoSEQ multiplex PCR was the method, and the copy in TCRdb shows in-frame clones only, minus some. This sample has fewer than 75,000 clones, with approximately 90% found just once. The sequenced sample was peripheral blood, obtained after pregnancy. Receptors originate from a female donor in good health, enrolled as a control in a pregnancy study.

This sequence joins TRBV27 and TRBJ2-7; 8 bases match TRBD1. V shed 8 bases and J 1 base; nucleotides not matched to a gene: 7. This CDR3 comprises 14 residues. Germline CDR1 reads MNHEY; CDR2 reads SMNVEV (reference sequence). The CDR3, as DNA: TGTGCCAGCGCCCGGACAGGGCCTTCCTACGAGCAGTACTTC. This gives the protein CASARTGPSYEQYF.

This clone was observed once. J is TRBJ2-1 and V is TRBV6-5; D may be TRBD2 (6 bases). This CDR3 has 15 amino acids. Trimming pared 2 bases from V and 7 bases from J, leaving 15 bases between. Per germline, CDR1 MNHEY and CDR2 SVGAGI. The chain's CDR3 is CASSYRAGSWNEQFF. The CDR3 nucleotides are TGTGCCAGCAGTTACAGGGCCGGGAGTTGGAATGAGCAGTTCTTC.

This chain's CDR3 is CASSLRHGTDTQYF. The CDR3 DNA reads TGCGCCAGCAGCTTGCGACACGGCACAGATACGCAGTATTTT. The rearrangement links TRBV5-1 to TRBJ2-3; no definite D call. Trimming took off 1 base at V and 1 base at J, with 7 bases between the two ends. The CDR3 contains 14 residues. Germline values: CDR1 SGHRS, CDR2 YFSETQ.

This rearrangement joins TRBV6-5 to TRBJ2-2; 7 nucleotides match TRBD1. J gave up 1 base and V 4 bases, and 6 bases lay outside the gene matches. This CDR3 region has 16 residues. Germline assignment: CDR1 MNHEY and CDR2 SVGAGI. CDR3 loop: CASSFPRTGNTGELFF. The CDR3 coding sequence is TGTGCCAGCAGTTTCCCCCGGACAGGGAACACCGGGGAGCTGTTTTTT.

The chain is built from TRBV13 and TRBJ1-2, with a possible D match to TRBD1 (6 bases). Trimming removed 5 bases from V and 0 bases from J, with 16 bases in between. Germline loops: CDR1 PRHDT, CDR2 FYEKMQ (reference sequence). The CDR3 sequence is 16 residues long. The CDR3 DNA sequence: TGTGCCAGCAGCCCACCTTCGACAGGATCTAACTATGGCTACACCTTC. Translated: CASSPPSTGSNYGYTF. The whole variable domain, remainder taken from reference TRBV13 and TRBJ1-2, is AAGVIQSPRHLIKEKRETATLKCYPIPRHDTVYWYQQGPGQDPQFLISFYEKMQSDKGSIPDRFSAQQFSDYHSELNMSSLELGDSALYFCASSPPSTGSNYGYTFGSGTRLTVV.

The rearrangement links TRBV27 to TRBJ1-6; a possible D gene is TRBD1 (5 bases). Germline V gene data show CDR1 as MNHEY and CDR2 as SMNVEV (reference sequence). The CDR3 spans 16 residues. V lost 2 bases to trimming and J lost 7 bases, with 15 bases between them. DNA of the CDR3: TGTGCCAGCAGTTTAGTACCGGAGGGGCGGAATTCACCCCTCCACTTT. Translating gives CASSLVPEGRNSPLHF.

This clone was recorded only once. The DNA of the CDR3 is TGTGCCAGCAGTTCTGGTGGGGCTAATCAGCCCCAGCATTTT. Protein product: CASSSGGANQPQHF. The chain links TRBV28 to TRBJ1-5; D might be TRBD1 (5 bases). V shed 4 bases and J shed 4 bases, with 11 bases lying between them. This CDR3 spans 14 amino acids. The germline CDR1 and CDR2 sequences are MDHEN and SYDVKM.

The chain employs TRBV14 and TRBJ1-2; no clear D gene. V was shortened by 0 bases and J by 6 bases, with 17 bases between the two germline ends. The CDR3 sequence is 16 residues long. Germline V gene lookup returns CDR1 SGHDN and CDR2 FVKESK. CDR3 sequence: CASSQDWGAGGDGYTF. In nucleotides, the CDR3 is TGTGCCAGCAGCCAAGACTGGGGAGCCGGTGGGGATGGCTACACCTTC.

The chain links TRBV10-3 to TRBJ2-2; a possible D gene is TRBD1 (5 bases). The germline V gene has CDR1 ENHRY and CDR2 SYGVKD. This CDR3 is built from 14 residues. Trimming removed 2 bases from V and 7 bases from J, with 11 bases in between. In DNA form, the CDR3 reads TGTGCCATCAGTGAGCCAGACAGAGGCGGGGAGCTGTTTTTT. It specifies CAISEPDRGGELFF.

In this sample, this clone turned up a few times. The CDR3 protein is CASSPLGAGAGEEQFF. The CDR3 DNA sequence: TGTGCCAGCAGCCCCTTGGGAGCGGGAGCTGGAGAAGAGCAGTTCTTC. The chain employs TRBV13 and TRBJ2-1, with 8 bases lining up with TRBD2. CDR3 size: 16 residues. The J segment lost 10 bases and the V segment lost 5 bases, leaving 16 bases of the junction unmatched. CDR1 PRHDT and CDR2 FYEKMQ come from the germline V gene (reference sequence).

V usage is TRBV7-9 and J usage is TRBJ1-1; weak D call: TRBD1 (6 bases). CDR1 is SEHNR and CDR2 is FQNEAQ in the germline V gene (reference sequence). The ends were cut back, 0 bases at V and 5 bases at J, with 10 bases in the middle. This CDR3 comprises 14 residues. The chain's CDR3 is CASSLAQGFTEAFF. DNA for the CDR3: TGTGCCAGCAGCTTAGCTCAGGGGTTTACTGAAGCTTTCTTT.

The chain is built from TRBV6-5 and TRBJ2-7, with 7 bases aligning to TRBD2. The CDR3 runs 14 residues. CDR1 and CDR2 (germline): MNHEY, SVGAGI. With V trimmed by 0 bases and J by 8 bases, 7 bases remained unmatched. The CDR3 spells CASSYSRGREQQYF. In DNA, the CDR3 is TGTGCCAGCAGTTACTCGAGAGGGAGGGAACAGCAGTACTTC.

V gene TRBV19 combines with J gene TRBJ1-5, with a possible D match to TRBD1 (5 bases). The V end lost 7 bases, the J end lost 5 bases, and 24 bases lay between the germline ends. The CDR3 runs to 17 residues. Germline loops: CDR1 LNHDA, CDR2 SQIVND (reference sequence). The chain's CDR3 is CASTPGRAGIYDQPQHF. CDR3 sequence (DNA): TGTGCCAGTACCCCTGGAAGGGCAGGGATCTACGATCAGCCCCAGCATTTT.

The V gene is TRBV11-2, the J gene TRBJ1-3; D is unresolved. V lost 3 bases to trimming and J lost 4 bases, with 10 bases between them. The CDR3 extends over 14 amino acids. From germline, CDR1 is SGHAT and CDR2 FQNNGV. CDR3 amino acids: CASSFAPMGNTIYF. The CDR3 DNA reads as TGTGCCAGCAGCTTCGCTCCTATGGGAAACACCATATATTTT.

The CDR3 nucleotides read TGTGCCAGCAGCTTAGATCTGAGAGCGGGAGTTTCCTACAATGAGCAGTTCTTC. It specifies CASSLDLRAGVSYNEQFF. The J gene is TRBJ2-1, the V gene TRBV11-2; 8 bases align to TRBD2. Per germline, CDR1 SGHAT and CDR2 FQNNGV. V shed 0 bases, J shed 1 base, and the junction held 8 bases outside the gene matches. The CDR3 consists of 18 residues. The variable domain in full, completed from reference TRBV11-2 and TRBJ2-1, reads EAGVAQSPRYKIIEKRQSVAFWCNPISGHATLYWYQQILGQGPKLLIQFQNNGVVDDSQLPKDRFSAERLKGVDSTLKIQPAKLEDSAVYLCASSLDLRAGVSYNEQFFGPGTRLTVL.